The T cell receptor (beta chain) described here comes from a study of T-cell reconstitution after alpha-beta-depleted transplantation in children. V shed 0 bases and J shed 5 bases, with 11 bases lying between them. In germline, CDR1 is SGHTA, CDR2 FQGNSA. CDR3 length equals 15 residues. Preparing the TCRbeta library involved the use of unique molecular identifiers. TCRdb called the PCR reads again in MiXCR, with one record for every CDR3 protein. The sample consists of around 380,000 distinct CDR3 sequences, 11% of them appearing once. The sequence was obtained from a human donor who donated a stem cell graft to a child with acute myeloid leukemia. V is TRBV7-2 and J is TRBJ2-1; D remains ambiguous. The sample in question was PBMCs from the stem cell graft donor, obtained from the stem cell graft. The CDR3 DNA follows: TGTGCCAGCAGCTTAGCCCGCGACGCGGACAATGAGCAGTTCTTC. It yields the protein CASSLARDADNEQFF.